This T cell receptor (beta chain) was documented in a study of T-cell memory formation after mild COVID-19. Study in general: Largely, TCR clusters stayed within a single donor. Findings and caveats of the study: Day 15 to 85 contractors were CD4/CD8 balanced; later expanders leaned CD4+. Chiefly within CM and EM were the contracting CD4+ clones; CD8+ ones were within EMRA.

After 5'RACE with constant-segment primers, TCR alpha and TCR beta cDNA libraries carrying sample barcodes and UMIs were obtained. TCRdb used MiXCR to reprocess the 5' RACE reads, holding one entry per CDR3 protein. The sample yields approximately 580,000 distinct CDR3 sequences, approximately 20% seen once. This CDR3 spans 17 amino acids. V lost 2 bases to trimming and J lost 6 bases, with 24 bases between them. Germline CDR1 is DFQATT and CDR2 is SNEGSKA (reference sequence). Details on this clonotype: Its antigen remains unidentified.

The TCR originated in an adult woman who had mild COVID-19 (a few samples of this study predate the infection). Cell type and time point are not known. The sequenced material came from PBMCs or a T cell subset sorted from them (not recorded which). This sequence joins TRBV20-1 and TRBJ2-3; D remains ambiguous. CDR3 sequence (DNA): TGCAGTGCTAGACCTCGAGCACTTGGCCCTATAGGCGATACGCAGTATTTT. It translates to CSARPRALGPIGDTQYF.